This TCR beta chain was found in a study of T cell responses to AZD1222 COVID-19 vaccine. Whole-study findings and limits: Unmutated variant regions reportedly attract nearly half of all spike-specific TCRs. At 160-218 and 743-854, vaccine-associated CD4 TCRs were dominant, and they spanned spike.

V was shortened by 1 base and J by 1 base, with 8 bases between the two germline ends. Germline V gives CDR1 SGHRS, CDR2 YFSETQ. This CDR3 region has 14 residues. With regard to this clone: Its specificity is unknown.

Libraries were prepared by immunoSEQ multiplex PCR; TCRdb keeps only in-frame clonotypes and omits some of them. Among 150,000 or so clones listed, around nine tenths were seen once. The chain has TRBV5-1 and TRBJ1-1; D is undetermined. This receptor was taken from an adult in good health. Sequencing used peripheral blood, obtained on day 0 of AZD1222 vaccination. The CDR3, as DNA: TGCGCCAGCAGCTTGTCTCCGGGGAACACTGAAGCTTTCTTT. Encoded protein: CASSLSPGNTEAFF.